This TCR beta chain appears in the sequencing data of a study of control samples from healthy donors and cancer patients. Germline CDR1 SNHLY, CDR2 FYNNEI. With 8 bases removed from V and 1 base from J, the gap between germline ends came to 8 bases. This CDR3 has 12 residues. Sequencing used immunoSEQ multiplex PCR; TCRdb keeps in-frame clones, though not all of them. Here the sample spans 60,000 to 80,000 clones, 87% being singletons. This chain connects TRBV2 to TRBJ1-1, with D possibly matching TRBD1 (6 bases). This TCR derives from a woman aged 45-60 years in good health. The sequenced sample consisted of blood. The chain's CDR3 is CASARGNTEAFF. CDR3 nucleotides: TGTGCCAGCGCCAGGGGGAACACTGAAGCTTTCTTT. Full variable domain (remainder filled in from reference TRBV2 and TRBJ1-1): EPEVTQTPSHQVTQMGQEVILRCVPISNHLYFYWYRQILGQKVEFLVSFYNNEISEKSEIFDDQFSVERPDGSNFTLKIRSTKLEDSAMYFCASARGNTEAFFGQGTRLTVV.